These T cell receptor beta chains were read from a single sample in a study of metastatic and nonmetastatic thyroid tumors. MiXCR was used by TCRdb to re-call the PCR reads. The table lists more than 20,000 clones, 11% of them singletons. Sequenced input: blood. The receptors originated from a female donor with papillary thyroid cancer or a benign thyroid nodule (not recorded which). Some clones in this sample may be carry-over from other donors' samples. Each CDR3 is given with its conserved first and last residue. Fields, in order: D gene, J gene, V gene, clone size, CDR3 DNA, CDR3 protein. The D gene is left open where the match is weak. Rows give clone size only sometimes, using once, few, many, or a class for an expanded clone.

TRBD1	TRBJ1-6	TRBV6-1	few	TGTGCCAGCAGTCGACCTCCCGGGACAGGGTCCTCACCCCTCCACTTT	CASSRPPGTGSSPLHF
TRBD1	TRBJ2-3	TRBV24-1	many	TGTGCCACCAGTGATTCGCCCGGGACAGGGGCAAACACAGATACGCAGTATTTT	CATSDSPGTGANTDTQYF
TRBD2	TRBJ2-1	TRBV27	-	TGTGCCAGCACCCCCGGGACTAGCGGGAGCCACAATGAGCAGTTCTTC	CASTPGTSGSHNEQFF
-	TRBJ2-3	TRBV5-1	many	TGCGCCAGCAGCCCCCAGGGGACCGCGGCCCCTAAGAATACGCAGTATTTT	CASSPQGTAAPKNTQYF
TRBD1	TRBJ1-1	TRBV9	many	TGTGCCAGCAGCGCCGGACAGGGGGAGACTGAAGCTTTCTTT	CASSAGQGETEAFF
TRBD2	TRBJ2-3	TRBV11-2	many	TGTGCCAGCAGCTTAGAGGTATCGGGACTAGCGGGAGGCTCAGATACGCAGTATTTT	CASSLEVSGLAGGSDTQYF
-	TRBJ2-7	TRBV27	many	TGTGCCAGCAGTTTAGGCCGATTCTACGAGCAGTACTTC	CASSLGRFYEQYF
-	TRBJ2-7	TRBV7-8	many	TGTGCCAGCAGCTTAGATTTTGGCTCCCACATTTCCTACGAGCAGTACTTC	CASSLDFGSHISYEQYF
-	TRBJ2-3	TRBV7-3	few	TGTGCCAGCAGCTTCCGGGGTGTAGGGTTGAATACGCAGTATTTT	CASSFRGVGLNTQYF
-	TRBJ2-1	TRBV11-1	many	TGTGCCAGCAGCTTAGGGGCTAGCGAGTACAATGAGCAGTTCTTC	CASSLGASEYNEQFF
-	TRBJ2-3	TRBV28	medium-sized	TGTGCCAGCAGTTTAGGAGGGGTCACAGATACGCAGTATTTT	CASSLGGVTDTQYF
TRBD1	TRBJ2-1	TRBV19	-	TGTGCCAGTAGAGGACAGGGCTTTTACAGTGAGCAGTTCTTC	CASRGQGFYSEQFF
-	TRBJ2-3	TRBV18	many	TGTGCCAGCTCACCAAGTGTATCGGGATTCACAGATACGCAGTATTTT	CASSPSVSGFTDTQYF
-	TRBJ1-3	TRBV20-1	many	TGCAGTGCTAGGGGGGGCGCTGGAAACACCATATATTTT	CSARGGAGNTIYF
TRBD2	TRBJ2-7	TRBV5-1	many	TGCGCCAGCAGCTTAGTAGCGGGAGAATCCGAGCAGTACTTC	CASSLVAGESEQYF
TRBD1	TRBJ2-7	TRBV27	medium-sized	TGTGCCAGCAGCCCCGACCGGGACAGGGTGACGTACGAGCAGTACTTC	CASSPDRDRVTYEQYF
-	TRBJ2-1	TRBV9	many	TGTGCCAGCAGCGTAGTTCCAGCACAAAATGAGCAGTTCTTC	CASSVVPAQNEQFF
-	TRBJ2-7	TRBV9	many	TGTGCCAGCAGCGTAGGGGATCAGGCCACCGGGCAGTACTTC	CASSVGDQATGQYF
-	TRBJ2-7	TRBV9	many	TGTGCCAGCAGCGTAGGTCCCGGTTCGGAGCAGTACTTC	CASSVGPGSEQYF
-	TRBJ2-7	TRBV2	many	TGTGCCAGCAGTGAGGAACTGTTCAACGAGCAGTACTTC	CASSEELFNEQYF
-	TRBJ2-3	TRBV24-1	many	TGTGCCACCAGTGATTGGAAGGGAGGCTTTACGCAGTATTTT	CATSDWKGGFTQYF
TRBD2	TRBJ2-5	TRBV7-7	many	TGTGCTAGCAGCTGGACGGGACTAGCGGGACGAGGAGAGACCCAGTACTTC	CASSWTGLAGRGETQYF
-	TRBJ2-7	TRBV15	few	TGTGCCACCAGTGCTAACGGGGGCTATGAACAGTACTTC	CATSANGGYEQYF
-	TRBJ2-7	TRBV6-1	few	TGTGCCAGCATCCTGGGCTACGAGCAGTACTTC	CASILGYEQYF
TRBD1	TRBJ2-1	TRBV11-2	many	TGTGCCAGCAGCCAGGGTACAGGGGGGTGGAATGAGCAGTTCTTC	CASSQGTGGWNEQFF
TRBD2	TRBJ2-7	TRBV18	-	TGTGCCAGCTCACCACCGGCTAGCGGGAACTCCTACGAGCAGTACTTC	CASSPPASGNSYEQYF
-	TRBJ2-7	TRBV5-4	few	TGTGCCAGCACTCTAGATCGGGGGTACTACGAGCAGTACTTC	CASTLDRGYYEQYF
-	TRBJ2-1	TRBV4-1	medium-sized	TGCGCCAGCAGCCAAGAGAACAATGAGCAGTTCTTC	CASSQENNEQFF
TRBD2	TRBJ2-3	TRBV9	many	TGTGCCAGCAGCGTATTAGCGGGATTCTCGGATACGCAGTATTTT	CASSVLAGFSDTQYF
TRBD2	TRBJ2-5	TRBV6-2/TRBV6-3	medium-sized	TGTGCCAGCAGTTACTATCCTAGCGGGGAGACCCAGTACTTC	CASSYYPSGETQYF
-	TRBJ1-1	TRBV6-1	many	TGTGCCAGCAGATCTCAACAGATTGAAGCTTTCTTT	CASRSQQIEAFF
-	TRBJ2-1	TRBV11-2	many	TGTGCCAGCAGCTTAGTTGGGGTGACTCTTACCTACAATGAGCAGTTCTTC	CASSLVGVTLTYNEQFF
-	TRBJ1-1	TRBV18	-	TGTGCCAGCTCACCAAATGTAGCACCGAACACTGAAGCTTTCTTT	CASSPNVAPNTEAFF
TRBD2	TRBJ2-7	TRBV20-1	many	TGCAGTGCTAGGGCTAGCGGCTACGAGCAGTACTTC	CSARASGYEQYF
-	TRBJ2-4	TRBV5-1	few	TGCGCCAGCAGCTTGGTTGGTGGGGGAGCCAAAAACATTCAGTACTTC	CASSLVGGGAKNIQYF
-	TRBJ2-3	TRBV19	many	TGTGCCAGCACGGACGTAACTAGCACAGATACGCAGTATTTT	CASTDVTSTDTQYF
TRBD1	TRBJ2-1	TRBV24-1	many	TGTGCCACAAGGGACAGTCTGCATGAGCAGTTCTTC	CATRDSLHEQFF
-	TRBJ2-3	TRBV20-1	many	TGCAGTGCAAGACAGGCGGATACGCAGTATTTT	CSARQADTQYF
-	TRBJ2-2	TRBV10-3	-	TGTGCCATCAGTCAACAGTCCCCCGGGGAGCTGATTTTT	CAISQQSPGELIF
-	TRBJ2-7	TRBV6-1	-	TGTGCCAGCAATAGAGCCTCAGGGGCCTGCGAGCAGTACTTC	CASNRASGACEQYF
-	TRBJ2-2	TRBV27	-	TGTGCCAGCAGAAGGCCGGGGAACACCGGGGAGCTGTTTTTT	CASRRPGNTGELFF
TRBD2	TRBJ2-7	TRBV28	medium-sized	TGTGCCAGCAGTTTAGGGCGGGAGGTCGAGCAGTACTTC	CASSLGREVEQYF
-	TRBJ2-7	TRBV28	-	TGTGCCAGCAGTTTACCCAGCGTGAGGGCCAGAGATCAGTACTTC	CASSLPSVRARDQYF
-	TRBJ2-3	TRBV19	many	TGTGCCAGTACCTCGAGGTATAGCACAGATACGCAGTATTTT	CASTSRYSTDTQYF
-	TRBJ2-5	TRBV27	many	TGTGCCAGCAGTTTATTCGGCAGGCAAGAGACCCAGTACTTC	CASSLFGRQETQYF